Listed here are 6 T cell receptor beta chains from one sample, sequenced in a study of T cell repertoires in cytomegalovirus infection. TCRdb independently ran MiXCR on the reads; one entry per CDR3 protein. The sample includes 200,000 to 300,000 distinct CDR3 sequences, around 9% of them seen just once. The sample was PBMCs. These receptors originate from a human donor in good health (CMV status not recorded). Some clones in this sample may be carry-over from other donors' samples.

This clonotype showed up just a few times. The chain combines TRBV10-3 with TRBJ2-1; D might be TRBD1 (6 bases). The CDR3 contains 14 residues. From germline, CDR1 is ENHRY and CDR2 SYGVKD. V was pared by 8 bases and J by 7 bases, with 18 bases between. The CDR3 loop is CAIRQAPPGNEQFF. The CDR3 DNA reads TGTGCCATCCGACAGGCCCCACCTGGGAATGAGCAGTTCTTC.

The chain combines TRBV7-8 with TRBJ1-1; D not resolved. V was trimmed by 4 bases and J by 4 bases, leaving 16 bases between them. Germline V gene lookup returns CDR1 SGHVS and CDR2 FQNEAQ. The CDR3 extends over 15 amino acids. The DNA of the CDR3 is TGTGCCAGCAGCTCCCCCTGGGGAGGCTCCACTGAAGCTTTCTTT. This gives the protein CASSSPWGGSTEAFF.

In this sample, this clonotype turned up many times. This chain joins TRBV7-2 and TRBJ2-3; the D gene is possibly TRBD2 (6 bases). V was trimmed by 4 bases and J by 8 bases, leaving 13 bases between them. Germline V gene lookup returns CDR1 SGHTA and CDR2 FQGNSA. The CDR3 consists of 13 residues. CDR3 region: CASSSHVGGTQYF. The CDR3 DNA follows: TGTGCCAGCAGCTCCCACGTCGGGGGTACGCAGTATTTT.

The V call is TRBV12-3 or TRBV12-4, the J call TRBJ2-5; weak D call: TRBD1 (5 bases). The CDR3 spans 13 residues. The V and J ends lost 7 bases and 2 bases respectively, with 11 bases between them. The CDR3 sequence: CASIQGAQETQYF. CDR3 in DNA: TGTGCCAGCATCCAGGGCGCGCAAGAGACCCAGTACTTC.

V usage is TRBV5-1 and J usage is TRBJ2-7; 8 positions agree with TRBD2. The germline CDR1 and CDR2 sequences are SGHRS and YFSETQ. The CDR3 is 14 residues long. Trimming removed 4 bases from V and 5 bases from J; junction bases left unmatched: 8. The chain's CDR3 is CASSRSAGVHEQYF. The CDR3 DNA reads TGCGCCAGCAGCCGGTCAGCGGGAGTGCACGAGCAGTACTTC. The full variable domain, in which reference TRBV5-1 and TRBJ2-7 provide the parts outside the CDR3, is KAGVTQTPRYLIKTRGQQVTLSCSPISGHRSVSWYQQTPGQGLQFLFEYFSETQRNKGNFPGRFSGRQFSNSRSEMNVSTLELGDSALYLCASSRSAGVHEQYFGPGTRLTVT.

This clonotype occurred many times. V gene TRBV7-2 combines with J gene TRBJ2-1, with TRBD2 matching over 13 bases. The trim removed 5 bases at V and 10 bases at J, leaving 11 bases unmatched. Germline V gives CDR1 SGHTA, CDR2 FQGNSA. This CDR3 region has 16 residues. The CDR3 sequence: CASSAPGLAGRVEQFF. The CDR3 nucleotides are TGTGCCAGCAGCGCCCCGGGACTAGCGGGGCGGGTAGAGCAGTTCTTC.